Shown below are 22 T cell receptor beta chains from a single sample sequenced in a study of CD8+CD57+ T cells in acquired aplastic anemia. It was patients with CD8+CD57+ cell expansion by flow cytometry who were chosen for sequencing. According to the study, genomic DNA was the template for TCR beta VDJ and CDR3 profiling. MiXCR, applied by TCRdb to the reads, yields one record per CDR3 protein. The sample lists some 120,000 distinct CDR3 sequences, over 55% occurring once. The specimen sequenced was sorted CD4+, CD8+, or CD8+CD57+ T cells (not recorded which) from PBMCs. Source of these receptors: a human donor with aplastic anemia.

This clonotype was detected many times. The chain has TRBV7-2 and TRBJ2-3; no clear D gene. V shed 4 bases and J shed 1 base, with 6 bases lying between them. Germline lookup yields CDR1 SGHTA and CDR2 FQGNSA. The CDR3 is 13 residues long. CDR3 nucleotide sequence: TGTGCCAGCAGCTCATGGGGCACAGATACGCAGTATTTT. Its translation: CASSSWGTDTQYF.

This clonotype came up a few times. The rearrangement uses TRBV29-1 and TRBJ1-1; no clear D. Germline V gene lookup returns CDR1 SQVTM and CDR2 ANQGSEA. The CDR3 covers 15 residues. V was cut by 0 bases and J by 3 bases, with 14 bases left in between. CDR3 residues: CSVEDTPESYTEAFF. As DNA, the CDR3 is TGCAGCGTTGAAGATACCCCGGAAAGCTACACTGAAGCTTTCTTT.

This clonotype has more than one count but fewer than ten. V and J are TRBV2 and TRBJ2-2, with D possibly TRBD1 on 5 matching bases. Trimming stripped 7 bases from V and 1 base from J, with 16 bases between. The CDR3 runs to 16 residues. Germline values: CDR1 SNHLY, CDR2 FYNNEI. This CDR3 reads CASTLPRVENTGELFF. The CDR3 nucleotides are TGTGCCAGCACTCTCCCCAGGGTTGAGAACACCGGGGAGCTGTTTTTT.

The genes are TRBV29-1 and TRBJ2-7; D tentatively reads TRBD1 or TRBD2 (5 bases each). CDR1 SQVTM and CDR2 ANQGSEA come from the germline V gene. The V gene lost 1 base and the J gene lost 1 base, with 8 bases spanning the gap. CDR3 length equals 13 residues. CDR3 amino acids: CSVEAGGSYEQYF. The CDR3 DNA reads as TGCAGCGTTGAAGCTGGGGGTTCCTACGAGCAGTACTTC.

This clonotype was picked up a small number of times. The genes are TRBV2 and TRBJ1-1; D remains unclear. V lost 0 bases and J lost 2, with 16 bases in between. The CDR3 is made up of 17 amino acids. Germline-derived CDR1 and CDR2 are SNHLY and FYNNEI. The CDR3 loop is CASSEALGVQLNTEAFF. CDR3 coding DNA: TGTGCCAGCAGTGAAGCGCTCGGTGTACAGTTAAACACTGAAGCTTTCTTT.

The J gene is TRBJ1-1, the V gene TRBV7-8; 10 nucleotides line up with TRBD1. Trimming took 8 bases from V and 5 from J; bases not matched to a gene: 5. The CDR3 has 13 amino acids. Germline V gene data show CDR1 as SGHVS and CDR2 as FQNEAQ. CDR3 sequence (DNA): TGTGCCAGCTGGACAGGGGGGCGAACTGAAGCTTTCTTT. It codes for CASWTGGRTEAFF.

Concerning this clonotype: Just one base apart from a much larger clone, this may be a read error. The chain has TRBV2 and TRBJ2-3; 8 nucleotides match TRBD1. CDR3 length equals 20 residues. The germline gives CDR1 SNHLY, CDR2 FYNNEI. Trimming cost V 0 bases and J 10 bases; bases outside gene matches: 24. CDR3 in DNA: TGTGCCAGCAGTGAAGCGCGCGAGACAGGGGACACCCCGACAGTGGATGCGCAGTATTTT. Its protein is CASSEARETGDTPTVDAQYF.

This clonotype was counted ten times or more. This chain links TRBV5-6 with TRBJ2-1; D could derive from TRBD1 or TRBD2 (5 bases each). The CDR3 sequence is 15 residues long. Germline V gene sequence: CDR1 SGHDT, CDR2 YYEEEE. V lost 4 bases and J 1 base, leaving 12 bases between the germline ends. The CDR3 sequence is CASSLGERSYNEQFF. DNA of the CDR3: TGTGCCAGCAGCCTGGGGGAAAGGTCCTACAATGAGCAGTTCTTC.

This clonotype appeared a single time. V usage is TRBV7-8 and J usage is TRBJ1-1; TRBD1 matches 9 bases. Looked up from germline, CDR1 is SGHVS and CDR2 is FQNEAQ. V shed 3 bases and J 1 base; nucleotides not matched to a gene: 0. The CDR3 runs to 14 residues. Written as DNA, the CDR3 is TGTGCCAGCAGCTTGGACAGGGGGAACACTGAAGCTTTCTTT. Translated, it gives CASSLDRGNTEAFF.

This clonotype was detected many times. The CDR3 nucleotides read TGCGCCAGCAGCCAACCAGCGGGAGACAGGGCCAATGAGCAGTTCTTC. Translation: CASSQPAGDRANEQFF. The chain couples TRBV4-1 to TRBJ2-1, with D tentatively TRBD2 (8 bases). The CDR3 sequence is 16 residues long. With 2 bases removed from V and 6 bases from J, the gap between germline ends came to 17 bases. CDR1 and CDR2 (germline): MGHRA, YSYEKL.

The V and J genes are TRBV10-3 and TRBJ2-1, with TRBD2 matching over 14 bases. Germline V gene data show CDR1 as ENHRY and CDR2 as SYGVKD. J lost 9 bases, V lost 8 bases, and 12 bases had no gene match. CDR3 length: 16 residues. The CDR3 DNA follows: TGTGCCATCCGGGACAGCCGCGGACTAGCGGGGGGTGAGCAGTTCTTC. It is translated as CAIRDSRGLAGGEQFF.

This chain connects TRBV2 to TRBJ1-1; 8 nucleotides match TRBD1. V was pared by 9 bases and J by 1 base, with 1 base of the junction left unmatched. The CDR3 loop spans 12 amino acids. Germline loops: CDR1 SNHLY, CDR2 FYNNEI. The CDR3 protein is CARDRENTEAFF. In DNA form, the CDR3 reads TGTGCCAGGGACAGGGAGAACACTGAAGCTTTCTTT.

The genes are TRBV29-1 and TRBJ2-3; D is unresolved. Germline V gives CDR1 SQVTM, CDR2 ANQGSEA. This CDR3 has 11 amino acids. V gave up 7 bases and J gave up 5 bases, with 10 bases separating them. CDR3 in DNA: TGCAGCGCCCATCGCGTAGATACGCAGTATTTT. Protein sequence: CSAHRVDTQYF.

This clonotype was observed once. The rearrangement links TRBV7-9 to TRBJ2-7; D call uncertain. The CDR3 totals 11 residues. CDR1 is SEHNR and CDR2 is FQNEAQ in the germline V gene (reference sequence). V was clipped by 3 bases and J by 3 bases, with 3 bases between them. CDR3 region: CASSLHYEQYF. The CDR3 DNA sequence: TGTGCCAGCAGCTTGCACTACGAGCAGTACTTC. Together with reference TRBV7-9 and TRBJ2-7, the CDR3 gives the full variable domain: DTGVSQNPRHKITKRGQNVTFRCDPISEHNRLYWYRQTLGQGPEFLTYFQNEAQLEKSRLLSDRFSAERPKGSFSTLEIQRTEQGDSAMYLCASSLHYEQYFGPGTRLTVT.

This sequence joins TRBV7-2 and TRBJ2-7; no clear D. The germline V and J ends were trimmed by 0 bases and 5 bases, with 2 bases remaining between them. This CDR3 is 11 amino acids long. Germline values: CDR1 SGHTA, CDR2 FQGNSA. This chain's CDR3 is CASSLADEQYF. Written as DNA, the CDR3 is TGTGCCAGCAGCTTAGCGGACGAGCAGTACTTC.

This clonotype was detected only a few times. The chain is built from TRBV7-8 and TRBJ2-2; 7 positions match TRBD1. Germline lookup yields CDR1 SGHVS and CDR2 FQNEAQ. The CDR3 extends over 16 amino acids. After removal of 5 bases from V and 7 bases from J, the junction contained 13 bases not matched to a gene. The CDR3 region is CASSNEGARYVGELFF. In DNA form, the CDR3 reads TGTGCCAGCAGCAATGAGGGGGCGCGGTATGTCGGGGAGCTGTTTTTT.

As concerns this clonotype: The missing conserved phenylalanine or tryptophan at the end of this CDR3 makes a read error likely. The CDR3 nucleotides are TGCGCCAGCAGCGGGGGTCCTCCCCTTTACAATGAGCAGTTCCTC. Its protein is CASSGGPPLYNEQFL. This chain connects TRBV10-2 to TRBJ2-1, with D maybe TRBD2 (6 bases). The germline CDR1 and CDR2 sequences are WSHSY and SAAADI. V was cut by 6 bases and J by 4 bases, with 16 bases left in between. The CDR3 is made up of 15 amino acids.

In this sample, this clonotype turned up many times. The chain joins TRBV10-3 to TRBJ2-3; 7 bases are shared with TRBD2. The CDR3 consists of 14 residues. CDR1 is ENHRY and CDR2 is SYGVKD in the germline V gene. With 2 bases clipped from V and 3 bases from J, the junction kept 2 bases outside the gene matches. The CDR3 region has the DNA TGTGCCATCAGTGAGGGGGGGGAGACAGATACGCAGTATTTT. Its protein is CAISEGGETDTQYF.

This clonotype was counted only a few times. J is TRBJ2-7 and V is TRBV10-3; D not resolved. V lost 2 bases and J lost 1, with 3 bases in between. Germline V gene data show CDR1 as ENHRY and CDR2 as SYGVKD. This CDR3 has 12 amino acids. CDR3 sequence reads: CAISEMSYEQYF. CDR3 nucleotide sequence: TGTGCCATCAGTGAGATGTCCTACGAGCAGTACTTC.

The sample holds many counts of this clonotype. V gene TRBV2 combines with J gene TRBJ1-1; D is ambiguous. CDR3 length equals 13 residues. CDR1 SNHLY and CDR2 FYNNEI come from the germline V gene. The V and J ends lost 7 bases and 1 base respectively, with 10 bases between them. The CDR3: CASIGRTNTEAFF. The CDR3, as DNA: TGTGCCAGCATAGGACGGACGAACACTGAAGCTTTCTTT.

This clonotype has ten or more counts. This rearrangement joins TRBV18 to TRBJ1-6; TRBD1 matches at 10 bases. The CDR3 is made up of 17 amino acids. Trimming cost V 2 bases and J 3 bases; bases outside gene matches: 4. Germline V gene data show CDR1 as KGHSH and CDR2 as LQKENI. The CDR3 loop reads CASSPRQGAYYNSPLHF. CDR3 nucleotide sequence: TGTGCCAGCTCACCAAGACAGGGGGCTTACTATAATTCACCCCTCCACTTT.

The chain employs TRBV2 and TRBJ2-7, with 8 bases aligning to TRBD1. The ends lost 5 bases at V and 4 bases at J; junction bases unmatched: 10. The germline CDR1 and CDR2 sequences are SNHLY and FYNNEI. This CDR3 has 15 residues. The CDR3 loop is CASSSLGQGIYEQYF. CDR3 nucleotides: TGTGCCAGCAGTTCCCTCGGACAGGGTATATACGAGCAGTACTTC.